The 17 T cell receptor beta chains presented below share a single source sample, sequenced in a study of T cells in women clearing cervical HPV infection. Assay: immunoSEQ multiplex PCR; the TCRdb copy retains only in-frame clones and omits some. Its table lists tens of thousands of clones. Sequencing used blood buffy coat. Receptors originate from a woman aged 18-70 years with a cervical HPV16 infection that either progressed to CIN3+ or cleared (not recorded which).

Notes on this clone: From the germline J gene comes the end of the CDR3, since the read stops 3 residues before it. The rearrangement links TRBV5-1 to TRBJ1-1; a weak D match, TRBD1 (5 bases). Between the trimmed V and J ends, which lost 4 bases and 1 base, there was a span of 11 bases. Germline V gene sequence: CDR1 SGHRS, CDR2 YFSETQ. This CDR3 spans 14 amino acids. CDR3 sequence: CASSLQTGNTEAFF. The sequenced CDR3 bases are TGCGCCAGCAGCCTCCAAACAGGGAACACTGAA.

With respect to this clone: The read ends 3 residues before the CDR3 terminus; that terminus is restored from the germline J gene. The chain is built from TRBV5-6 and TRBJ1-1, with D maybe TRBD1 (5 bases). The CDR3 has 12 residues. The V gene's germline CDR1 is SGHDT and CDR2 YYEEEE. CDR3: CASSLGRGEAFF. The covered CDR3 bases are TGTGCCAGCAGCTTGGGACGGGGGGAA.

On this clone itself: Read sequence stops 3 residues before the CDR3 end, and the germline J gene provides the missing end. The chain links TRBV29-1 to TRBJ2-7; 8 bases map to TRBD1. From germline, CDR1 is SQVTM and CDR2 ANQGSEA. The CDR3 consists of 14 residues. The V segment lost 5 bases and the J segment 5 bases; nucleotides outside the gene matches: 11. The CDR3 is CSVTRLDRDHEQYF. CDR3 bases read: TGCAGCGTTACCCGACTGGACAGGGACCACGAG.

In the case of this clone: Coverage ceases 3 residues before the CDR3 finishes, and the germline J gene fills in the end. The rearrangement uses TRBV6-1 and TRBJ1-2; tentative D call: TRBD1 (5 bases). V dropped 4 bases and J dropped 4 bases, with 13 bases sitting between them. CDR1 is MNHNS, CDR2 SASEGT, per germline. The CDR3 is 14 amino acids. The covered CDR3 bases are TGTGCCAGCAGTGTTGAGGGTGGGGCCTATGGC. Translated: CASSVEGGAYG. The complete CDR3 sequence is CASSVEGGAYGYTF.

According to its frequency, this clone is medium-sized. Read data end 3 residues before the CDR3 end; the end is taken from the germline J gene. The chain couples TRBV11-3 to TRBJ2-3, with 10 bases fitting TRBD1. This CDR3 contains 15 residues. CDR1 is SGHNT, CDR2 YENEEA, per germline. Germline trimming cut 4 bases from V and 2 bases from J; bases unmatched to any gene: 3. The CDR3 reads CASSSGQGDTDTQYF. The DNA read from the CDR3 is TGTGCCAGCAGCTCAGGACAGGGGGACACAGATACG.

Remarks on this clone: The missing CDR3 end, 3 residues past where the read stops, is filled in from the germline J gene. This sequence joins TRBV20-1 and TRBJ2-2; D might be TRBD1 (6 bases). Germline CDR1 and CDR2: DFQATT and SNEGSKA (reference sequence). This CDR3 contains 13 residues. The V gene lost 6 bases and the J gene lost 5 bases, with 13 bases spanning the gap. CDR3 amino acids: CSARHRVTGELFF. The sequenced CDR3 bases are TGCAGTGCCAGACACAGGGTTACCGGGGAG.

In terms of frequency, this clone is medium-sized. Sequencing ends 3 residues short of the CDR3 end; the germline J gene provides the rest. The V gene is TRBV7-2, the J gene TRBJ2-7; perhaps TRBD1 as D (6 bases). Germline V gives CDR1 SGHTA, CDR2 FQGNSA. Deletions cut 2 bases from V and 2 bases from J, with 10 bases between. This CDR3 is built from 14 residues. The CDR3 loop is CASSLTQGPYEQYF. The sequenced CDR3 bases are TGTGCCAGCAGCTTAACACAGGGTCCCTACGAG.

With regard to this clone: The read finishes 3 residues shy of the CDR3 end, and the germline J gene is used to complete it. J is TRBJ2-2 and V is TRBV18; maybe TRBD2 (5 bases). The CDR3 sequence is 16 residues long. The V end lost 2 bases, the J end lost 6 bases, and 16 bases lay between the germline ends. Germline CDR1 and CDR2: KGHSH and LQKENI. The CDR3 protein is CASSPMGIANAGELFF. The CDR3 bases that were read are TGTGCCAGCTCACCAATGGGGATAGCGAATGCCGGGGAG.

CDR3 protein: CASSHLSGVSSYEQYF. Partial CDR3 DNA: TGCGCCAGCAGCCACTTGAGCGGGGTGAGCTCCTACGAG. The chain is built from TRBV4-1 and TRBJ2-7, with 7 bases identical to TRBD2. Read data end 3 residues before the CDR3 end; the end is taken from the germline J gene. The CDR3 is 16 residues long. V lost 3 bases and J lost 0; bases outside the gene matches: 8. CDR1 and CDR2 (germline): MGHRA, YSYEKL.

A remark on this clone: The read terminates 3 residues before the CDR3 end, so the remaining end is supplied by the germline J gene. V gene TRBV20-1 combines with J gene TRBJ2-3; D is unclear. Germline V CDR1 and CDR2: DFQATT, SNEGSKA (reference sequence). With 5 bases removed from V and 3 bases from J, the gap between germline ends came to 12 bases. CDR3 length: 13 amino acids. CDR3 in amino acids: CSASLAATDTQYF. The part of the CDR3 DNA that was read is TGCAGTGCTTCCTTAGCCGCTACAGATACG.

The CDR3 bases that were read are TGCGCCAGCTCGACAATCCAGGGGGCTGAA. Its translation is CASSTIQGAE. The CDR3 in full is CASSTIQGAEAFF. The chain joins TRBV4-1 to TRBJ1-1; 7 bases are a match to TRBD1. Sequencing ends 3 residues short of the CDR3 end; the germline J gene provides the rest. In germline, CDR1 is MGHRA, CDR2 YSYEKL. V was pared by 8 bases and J by 6 bases, with 9 bases of the junction left unmatched. The length of the CDR3 is 13 residues.

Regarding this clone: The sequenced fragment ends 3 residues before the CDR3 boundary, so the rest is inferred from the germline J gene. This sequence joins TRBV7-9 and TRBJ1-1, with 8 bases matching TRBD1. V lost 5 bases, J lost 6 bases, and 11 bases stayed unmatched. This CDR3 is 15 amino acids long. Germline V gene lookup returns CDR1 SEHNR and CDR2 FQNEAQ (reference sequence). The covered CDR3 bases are TGTGCCAGCAGCCTACGTTTAGACAGGGGCTCTGAA. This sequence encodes CASSLRLDRGSE. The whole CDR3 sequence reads CASSLRLDRGSEAFF.

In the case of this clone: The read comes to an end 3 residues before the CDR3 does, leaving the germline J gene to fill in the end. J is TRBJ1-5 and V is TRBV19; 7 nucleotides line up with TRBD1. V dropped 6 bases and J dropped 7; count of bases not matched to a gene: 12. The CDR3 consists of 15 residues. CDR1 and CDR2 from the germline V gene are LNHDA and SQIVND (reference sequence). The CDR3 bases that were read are TGTGCCAGTAGCGCCGGGACAGATGCCTCCCAGCCC. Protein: CASSAGTDASQP. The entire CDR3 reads CASSAGTDASQPQHF.

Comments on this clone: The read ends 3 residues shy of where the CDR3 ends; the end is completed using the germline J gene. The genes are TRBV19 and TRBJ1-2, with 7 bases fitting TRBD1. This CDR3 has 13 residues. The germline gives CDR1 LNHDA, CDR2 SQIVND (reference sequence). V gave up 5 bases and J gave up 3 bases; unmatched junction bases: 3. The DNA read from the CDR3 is TGTGCCAGTAGTCCCGGACAGGACTATGGC. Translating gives CASSPGQDYG. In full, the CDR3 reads CASSPGQDYGYTF.

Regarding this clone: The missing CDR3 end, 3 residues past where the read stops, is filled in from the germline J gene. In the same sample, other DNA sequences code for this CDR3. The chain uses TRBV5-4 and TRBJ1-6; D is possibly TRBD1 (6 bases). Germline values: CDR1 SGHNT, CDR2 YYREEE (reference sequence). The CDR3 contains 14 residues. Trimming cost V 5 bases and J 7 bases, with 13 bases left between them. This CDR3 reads CASRLWGPNSPLHF. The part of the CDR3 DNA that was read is TGTGCCAGCAGACTGTGGGGGCCCAATTCACCC.

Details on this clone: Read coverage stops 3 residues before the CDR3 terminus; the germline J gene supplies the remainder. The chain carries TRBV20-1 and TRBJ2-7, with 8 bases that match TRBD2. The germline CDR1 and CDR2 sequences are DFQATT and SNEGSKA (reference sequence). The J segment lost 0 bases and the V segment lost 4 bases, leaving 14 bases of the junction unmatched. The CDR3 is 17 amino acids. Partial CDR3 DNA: TGCAGTGCTAACCCCACTAGCGGCCAAGCGAGCTCCTACGAG. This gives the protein CSANPTSGQASSYE. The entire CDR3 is CSANPTSGQASSYEQYF.

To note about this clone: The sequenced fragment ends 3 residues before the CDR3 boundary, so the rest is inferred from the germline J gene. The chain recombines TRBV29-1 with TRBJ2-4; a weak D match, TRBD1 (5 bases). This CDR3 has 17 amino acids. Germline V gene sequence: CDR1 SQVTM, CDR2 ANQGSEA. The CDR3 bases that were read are TGCAGCGTTGAAGATCCAGGGAACCGAGCCTTCCCTTATGGT. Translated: CSVEDPGNRAFPYG. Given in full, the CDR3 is CSVEDPGNRAFPYGQYF.